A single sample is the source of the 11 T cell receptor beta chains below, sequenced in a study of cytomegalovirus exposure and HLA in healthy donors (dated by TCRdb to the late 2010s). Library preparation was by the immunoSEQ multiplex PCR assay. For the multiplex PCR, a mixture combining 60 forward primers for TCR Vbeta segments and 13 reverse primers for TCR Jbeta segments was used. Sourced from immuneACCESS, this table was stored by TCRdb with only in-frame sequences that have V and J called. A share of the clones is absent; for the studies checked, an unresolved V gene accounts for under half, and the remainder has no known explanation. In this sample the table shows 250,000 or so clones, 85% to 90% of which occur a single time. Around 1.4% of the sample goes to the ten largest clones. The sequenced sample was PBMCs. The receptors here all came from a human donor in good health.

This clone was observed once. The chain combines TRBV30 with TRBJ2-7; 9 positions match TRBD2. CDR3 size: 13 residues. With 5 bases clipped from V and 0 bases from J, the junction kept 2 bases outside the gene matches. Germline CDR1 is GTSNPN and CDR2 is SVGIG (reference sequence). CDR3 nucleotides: TGTGCCTGGGCGGGGGGGCCCTCCTACGAGCAGTACTTC. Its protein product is CAWAGGPSYEQYF.

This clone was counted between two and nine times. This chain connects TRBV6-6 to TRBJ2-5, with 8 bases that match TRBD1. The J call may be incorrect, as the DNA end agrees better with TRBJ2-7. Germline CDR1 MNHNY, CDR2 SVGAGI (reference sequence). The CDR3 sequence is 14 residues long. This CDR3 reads CASSLKTGGYEQYF. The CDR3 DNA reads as TGTGCCAGCAGTTTGAAAACAGGGGGCTACGAGCAGTACTTC.

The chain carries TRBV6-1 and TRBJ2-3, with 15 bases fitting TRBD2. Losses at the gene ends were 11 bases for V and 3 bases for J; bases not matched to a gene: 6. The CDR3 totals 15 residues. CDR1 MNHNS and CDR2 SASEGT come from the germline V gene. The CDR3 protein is CAGTGLAGGTDTQYF. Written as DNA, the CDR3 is TGTGCCGGAACGGGACTAGCGGGAGGAACAGATACGCAGTATTTT.

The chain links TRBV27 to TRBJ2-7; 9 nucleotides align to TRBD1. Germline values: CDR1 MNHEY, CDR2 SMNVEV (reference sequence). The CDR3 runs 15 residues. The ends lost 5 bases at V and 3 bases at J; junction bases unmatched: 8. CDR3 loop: CASSLSGTGHYEQYF. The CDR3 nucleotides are TGTGCCAGCAGTCTCTCCGGGACAGGGCACTACGAGCAGTACTTC.

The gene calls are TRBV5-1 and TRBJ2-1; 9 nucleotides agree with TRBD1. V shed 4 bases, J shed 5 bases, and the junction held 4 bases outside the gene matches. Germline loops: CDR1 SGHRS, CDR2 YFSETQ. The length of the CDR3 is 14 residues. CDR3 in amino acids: CASSPGTGNNEQFF. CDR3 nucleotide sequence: TGCGCCAGCAGCCCAGGGACAGGGAACAATGAGCAGTTCTTC.

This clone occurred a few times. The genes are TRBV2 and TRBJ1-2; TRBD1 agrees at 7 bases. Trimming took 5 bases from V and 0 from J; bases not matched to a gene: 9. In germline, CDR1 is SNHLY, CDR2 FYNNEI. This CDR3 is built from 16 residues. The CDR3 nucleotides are TGTGCCAGCAGTAAAAGACAGGGCCCAGCTAACTATGGCTACACCTTC. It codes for CASSKRQGPANYGYTF. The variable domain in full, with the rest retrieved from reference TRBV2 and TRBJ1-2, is EPEVTQTPSHQVTQMGQEVILRCVPISNHLYFYWYRQILGQKVEFLVSFYNNEISEKSEIFDDQFSVERPDGSNFTLKIRSTKLEDSAMYFCASSKRQGPANYGYTFGSGTRLTVV.

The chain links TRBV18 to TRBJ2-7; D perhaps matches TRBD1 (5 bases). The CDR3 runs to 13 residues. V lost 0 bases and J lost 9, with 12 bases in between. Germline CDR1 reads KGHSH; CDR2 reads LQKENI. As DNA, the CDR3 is TGTGCCAGCTCACCACCGACAGACACAGCGCAGTACTTC. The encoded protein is CASSPPTDTAQYF. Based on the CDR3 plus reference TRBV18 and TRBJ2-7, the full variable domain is NAGVMQNPRHLVRRRGQEARLRCSPMKGHSHVYWYRQLPEEGLKFMVYLQKENIIDESGMPKERFSAEFPKEGPSILRIQQVVRGDSAAYFCASSPPTDTAQYFGPGTRLTVT.

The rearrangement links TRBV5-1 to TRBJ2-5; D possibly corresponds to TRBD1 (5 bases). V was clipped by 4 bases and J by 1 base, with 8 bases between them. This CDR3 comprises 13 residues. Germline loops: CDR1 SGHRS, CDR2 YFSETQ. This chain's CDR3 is CASSQGFQETQYF. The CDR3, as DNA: TGCGCCAGCAGCCAGGGATTCCAAGAGACCCAGTACTTC. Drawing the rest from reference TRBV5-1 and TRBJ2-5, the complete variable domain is KAGVTQTPRYLIKTRGQQVTLSCSPISGHRSVSWYQQTPGQGLQFLFEYFSETQRNKGNFPGRFSGRQFSNSRSEMNVSTLELGDSALYLCASSQGFQETQYFGPGTRLLVL.

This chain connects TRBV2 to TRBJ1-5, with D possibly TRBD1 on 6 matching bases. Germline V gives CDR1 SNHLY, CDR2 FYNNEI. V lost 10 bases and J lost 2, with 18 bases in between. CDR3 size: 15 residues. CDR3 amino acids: CATQSSRGGNQPQHF. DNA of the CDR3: TGTGCCACCCAGTCATCCAGGGGAGGCAATCAGCCCCAGCATTTT.

The CDR3 spells CASSPQGTSGAYEQYF. CDR3 coding DNA: TGTGCCAGCAGCCCCCAGGGGACTAGCGGGGCCTACGAGCAGTACTTC. The rearrangement links TRBV7-2 to TRBJ2-7; 13 positions agree with TRBD2. V was pared by 5 bases and J by 2 bases, with 6 bases of the junction left unmatched. Germline-derived CDR1 and CDR2 are SGHTA and FQGNSA. The CDR3 covers 16 residues.

In DNA, the CDR3 is TGTGCCATCAGTGAGTCTCCTAGCGGGAGGGTGGATACGCAGTATTTT. Its protein product is CAISESPSGRVDTQYF. The chain has TRBV10-3 and TRBJ2-3; 12 bases fit TRBD2. The J segment lost 6 bases and the V segment lost 0 bases, leaving 4 bases of the junction unmatched. Germline values: CDR1 ENHRY, CDR2 SYGVKD. The CDR3 runs to 16 residues.